This TCR beta chain was captured by sequencing in a study of beta chain features in type 1 diabetes. Blood was drawn once from each donor into heparinised tubes. The draws averaged about 120 mL. Of the isolated RNA, all was reverse transcribed, and so the sequenced material was expressed TCRB transcripts. Only in-frame clones appear in the TCRdb table, and some are missing; sequencing was by immunoSEQ multiplex PCR. The sample has about 200,000 clones, roughly a tenth seen once; the top ten hold approximately 1.5%. The CDR3 runs 14 residues. Deletions cut 3 bases from V and 4 bases from J, with 13 bases between. Per germline, CDR1 MNHEY and CDR2 SMNVEV (reference sequence). The table lists this clone with a few counts.

Sequencing was performed on central memory CD4+ T cells from blood. The chain is built from TRBV27 and TRBJ2-7; the D is unclear. The sequence derives from a man aged 18-30 years in good health. CDR3 loop: CASSFHSPRYEQYF. The CDR3 bases are TGTGCCAGCAGTTTTCACAGTCCTCGGTACGAGCAGTACTTC.